This entry lists 6 T cell receptor beta chains sequenced from one sample in a study of vaccination effects on CD4 cells after COVID-19. Some clones are missing from TCRdb's copy, which holds only in-frame ones; the method was immunoSEQ multiplex PCR. Of 37,000 or so clones listed, 66% are singletons. Using viral peptide pools, the ViraFEST assay grew out antigen-specific CD4+ T cells prior to sequencing. Subsequent to a culture period of more than 8 days, CD4+ T cells were isolated. Nucleocapsid antibodies were negative in the vaccine recipients, who had never had SARS-CoV-2 infection. No antigens are known for them. The sample here was CD4+ T cells from PBMCs cultured with HCoV-OC43 spike peptides, taken before COVID-19 vaccination. Subset indicated: HCoV-OC43 spike overlapping peptide pool stimulation. All receptors come from a human donor who received a COVID-19 vaccine.

V usage is TRBV2 and J usage is TRBJ2-7; D might be TRBD1 or TRBD2, each matching 5 bases. Germline V gene data show CDR1 as SNHLY and CDR2 as FYNNEI. V gave up 5 bases and J gave up 0 bases, with 14 bases separating them. The length of the CDR3 is 15 residues. CDR3 nucleotides: TGTGCCAGCAGTTACAGGACGGGATCCTCCTACGAGCAGTACTTC. It yields the protein CASSYRTGSSYEQYF.

This clone turned up a few times. The chain recombines TRBV2 with TRBJ2-7, with 7 nucleotides matching TRBD1. V lost 6 bases and J lost 5; bases outside the gene matches: 7. In germline, CDR1 is SNHLY, CDR2 FYNNEI. The CDR3 totals 13 residues. The CDR3 loop is CASRQTGLNEQYF. The CDR3 DNA follows: TGTGCCAGCAGGCAGACAGGGCTCAACGAGCAGTACTTC.

This sequence joins TRBV2 and TRBJ2-3; 7 bases line up with TRBD2. The CDR3 is 17 residues long. V gave up 4 bases and J gave up 2 bases; unmatched junction bases: 12. The V gene's germline CDR1 is SNHLY and CDR2 FYNNEI. CDR3 in DNA: TGTGCCAGCAGTGTCTGGGTCCTAGCGGTAAACACAGATACGCAGTATTTT. Translating it yields CASSVWVLAVNTDTQYF.

The V call is TRBV3-1 (or the pseudogene TRBV3-2), the J call TRBJ2-7, with a weak D call TRBD2 (6 bases). Germline loops: CDR1 LGHDT, CDR2 YNNKEL (reference sequence). Trimming removed 5 bases from V and 5 bases from J, with 16 bases in between. CDR3 length equals 14 residues. DNA of the CDR3: TGTGCCAGCAGCGCACGATCCCGGAGGGACGAGCAGTACTTC. It is translated as CASSARSRRDEQYF.

The chain has TRBV30 and TRBJ2-5; the D is unclear. The CDR3 is made up of 11 amino acids. Germline V gives CDR1 GTSNPN, CDR2 SVGIG (reference sequence). V lost 3 bases, J lost 3 bases, and 5 bases lay in between. CDR3 protein: CAWRREETQYF. The CDR3 bases are TGTGCCTGGAGGAGAGAAGAGACCCAGTACTTC.

The chain carries TRBV20-1 and TRBJ2-7, with D unresolved. This CDR3 region has 11 residues. Trimming pared 3 bases from V and 2 bases from J, leaving 5 bases between. CDR1 DFQATT and CDR2 SNEGSKA come from the germline V gene (reference sequence). In DNA, the CDR3 is TGCAGTGCTAGGAGGACCTACGAGCAGTACTTC. It translates to CSARRTYEQYF.